Below, one TCR beta chain is given with its context. The antigen remains undetermined. TCRdb's copy holds only in-frame clones and misses some; the assay was immunoSEQ multiplex PCR. Here the sample spans approximately 13,000 clones, about 76% being singletons. The V gene's germline CDR1 is MNHNS and CDR2 SASEGT. The V segment lost 6 bases and the J segment 4 bases; nucleotides outside the gene matches: 3. The CDR3 loop spans 14 amino acids. These data come from a study of OX40 agonist ivuxolimab in advanced cancers. Study overall: Dose-escalation patients were diagnosed with hepatocellular carcinoma, melanoma, renal cell cancer or head and neck cancer.

A history of autoimmune disease or systemic immunosuppression excluded patients. Study-wide results and limits: Dosing at 0.1 to 3.0 mg/kg was accompanied by clonal expansion of CD4+ and CD8+ blood T cells by week 6. Expanded clones were, on average, more numerous in CD8+ T cells than in CD4+.

The receptor was derived from an adult with an advanced solid tumor such as melanoma, head and neck, liver or kidney cancer. Source: CD4+ or CD8+ T cells sorted from blood, taken in a trial of the OX40 agonist ivuxolimab. V usage is TRBV6-1 and J usage is TRBJ1-4, with 9 bases that match TRBD1. The CDR3 DNA sequence: TGTGCCAGCAGAGGGACAGGGATTAATGAAAAACTGTTTTTT. Translating it yields CASRGTGINEKLFF.